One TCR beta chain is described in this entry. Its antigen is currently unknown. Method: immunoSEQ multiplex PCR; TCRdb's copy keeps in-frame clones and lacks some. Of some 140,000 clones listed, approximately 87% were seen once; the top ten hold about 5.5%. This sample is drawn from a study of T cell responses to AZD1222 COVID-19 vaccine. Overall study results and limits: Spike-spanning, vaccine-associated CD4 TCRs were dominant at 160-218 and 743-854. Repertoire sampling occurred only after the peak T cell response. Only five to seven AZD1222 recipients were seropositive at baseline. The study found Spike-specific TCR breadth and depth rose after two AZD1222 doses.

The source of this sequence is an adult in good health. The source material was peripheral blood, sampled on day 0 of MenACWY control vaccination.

Here the CDR3 reads CASTVFSRSDTEAFF. In nucleotides, the CDR3 is TGTGCCAGTACCGTCTTTAGCAGATCGGACACTGAAGCTTTCTTT. The chain is built from TRBV19 and TRBJ1-1; D unclear. Trimming pared 7 bases from V and 3 bases from J, leaving 18 bases between. CDR3 size: 15 residues. The germline gives CDR1 LNHDA, CDR2 SQIVND (reference sequence).